This TCR beta chain was sequenced in a study of blood T cell repertoires in COVID-19. On the study more broadly: There were acute and convalescent COVID-19 samples, and they came from the United States, Italy and Spain. T cells, B-cell-depleted T cells, or PBMCs provided the cDNA or gDNA that served as material.

Study processing details: Nucleated cell counts were estimated from reference gene primer amplification. Here immunoSEQ multiplex PCR was the method, and the copy in TCRdb shows in-frame clones only, minus some. V and J calls and clone size are given by that table; D and trimming were obtained from the DNA. The repertoire has approximately 300,000 clones, 85% to 90% of them found once; the top ten carry more than 3%. The CDR3 runs 13 residues. Germline assignment: CDR1 SGHAT and CDR2 FQNNGV. The germline V and J ends were trimmed by 3 bases and 3 bases, with 6 bases remaining between them. This TCR was recovered from a woman in her fifties or sixties with active or convalescent COVID-19. V usage is TRBV11-2 and J usage is TRBJ1-3; D uncertain. The sample comprised peripheral blood. The CDR3 protein is CASSFGGGNTIYF. Written as DNA, the CDR3 is TGTGCCAGCAGCTTCGGAGGTGGAAACACCATATATTTT.